This T cell receptor (beta chain) was identified during a study of human T cells and chemical hapten exposure. Turning to this clonotype: The antigen remains undetermined.

Original methodology: The number of TCRs in each sample had a median of 95,638 and spanned about 23,224 to 690,600. TCRdb processed the RACE reads anew with MiXCR; each CDR3 protein has one entry. These V and J calls rely on TCRdb rather than the paper's analysis. The table records more than 250,000 distinct CDR3 sequences, about 9.4% of them present only once. Study-wide results and caveats: No change in TCRs above 1 in 1000 frequency was produced by DPC sensitization. Donors were affected by alopecia, so their immune reaction might vary from that of healthy individuals.

Time point in this sample: pre-sensitization, week 0. As for treatment: therapeutic diphenylcyclopropenone sensitization with weekly scalp DPC. The receptor's source is a woman between 40 and 55 years old with alopecia areata. Some clones in this sample may be carry-over from other donors' samples. Source: whole blood, taken in connection with sensitization to the hapten diphenylcyclopropenone (DPC).

This CDR3 reads CASSPSGGPTQYF. Written as DNA, the CDR3 is TGTGCCAGCAGTCCATCCGGGGGACCCACGCAGTATTTT. The rearrangement uses TRBV7-9 and TRBJ2-3, with D tentatively TRBD2 (6 bases). V gave up 6 bases and J gave up 9 bases, with 16 bases separating them. In germline, CDR1 is SEHNR, CDR2 FQNEAQ (reference sequence). The CDR3 contains 13 residues.